Listed below are T cell receptor beta chains from one sample, sequenced in a study of CD8 T cells in Susac syndrome. From the immunoSEQ multiplex PCR reads, TCRdb called clonotypes with MiXCR, one entry per CDR3 protein. The table includes about 22,000 distinct CDR3 sequences, approximately 93% detected once. Sequencing was carried out using CD8+ T cells from PBMCs. The receptors originated from a human donor in good health. CDR3s include the opening cysteine and the closing phenylalanine or tryptophan. The order of the fields is J gene, clone size, V gene, D gene, CDR3 DNA, CDR3 protein. A D gene is named only where the DNA matches it firmly. Clone size is not always given. Where it is, it says once, few, many or a class for expanded clones.

TRBJ2-5,-,TRBV5-4,-,TGTGCCAGCAGCTTGGGGACTGGGGGGCTAGAGACCCAGTACTTC,CASSLGTGGLETQYF
TRBJ1-5,-,TRBV6-2/TRBV6-3,TRBD1,TGTGCCAGCGGAACCGGGACAGCCTACAATCAGCCCCAGCATTTT,CASGTGTAYNQPQHF
TRBJ2-1,-,TRBV6-1,-,TGTGCCAGCAGTGTAGCAAACTGGTTCTTC,CASSVANWFF
TRBJ2-5,-,TRBV5-4,TRBD2,TGTGCCAGCAGCTTGGATAGCGGGGGTTCATCGGCGGGGGAGACCCAGTACTTC,CASSLDSGGSSAGETQYF
TRBJ1-1,-,TRBV19,TRBD1,TGTGCCAGTAGAACCCTTGGACAGGGGGCGAGGACTGAAGCTTTCTTT,CASRTLGQGARTEAFF
TRBJ2-7,-,TRBV7-9,-,TGTGCCAGCAGCTTATACGAGCAGTACTTC,CASSLYEQYF
TRBJ1-1,-,TRBV7-9,-,TGTGCCAGCAGCTCTCCCTGGGGTAACACTGAAGCTTTCTTT,CASSSPWGNTEAFF
TRBJ2-2,-,TRBV12-3/TRBV12-4,-,TGTGCCAGCAACTCGCAGGGATTGGTGGACACCGGGGAGCTGTTTTTT,CASNSQGLVDTGELFF
TRBJ2-3,once,TRBV10-3,TRBD1,TGTGCCATCAGTGAGTTCCCGACAGGGATGGGCACAGATACGCAGTATTTT,CAISEFPTGMGTDTQYF
TRBJ1-6,-,TRBV27,-,TGTGCCAGCAGTTTAAATCCTCGGGGGACCTATAATTCACCCCTCCACTTT,CASSLNPRGTYNSPLHF
TRBJ1-2,-,TRBV6-1,-,TGTGCCAGCAGTGAAAGAATCAGGGACTATGGCTACACCTTC,CASSERIRDYGYTF
TRBJ1-5,-,TRBV4-3,-,TGCGCCAGCAGCCAAGGGATCAATCAGCCCCAGCATTTT,CASSQGINQPQHF
TRBJ1-1,-,TRBV7-9,-,TGTGCCAGCGCCGGGGGGGGCCCTGAAGCTTTCTTT,CASAGGGPEAFF
TRBJ1-2,-,TRBV7-9,-,TGTGCCAGCAGCTTAGGCACCAACAACTATGGCTACACCTTC,CASSLGTNNYGYTF
TRBJ2-5,-,TRBV13,TRBD1,TGTGCCAGCAGCATGCAGACAGGGAGACGTAGTGGAGAGACCCAGTACTTC,CASSMQTGRRSGETQYF
TRBJ1-5,-,TRBV12-3/TRBV12-4,-,TGTGCCAGCAGCCCCCTCGGCCCCGGCATAGAGCCCCAGCATTTT,CASSPLGPGIEPQHF
TRBJ1-1,-,TRBV19,-,TGTGCCAGTAGTGGGAATAGGGACACTGAAGCTTTCTTT,CASSGNRDTEAFF
TRBJ1-6,-,TRBV27,-,TGTGCCAGCAGTTTGGGCGCCGGGGGAGATTCACCCCTCCACTTT,CASSLGAGGDSPLHF
TRBJ2-7,-,TRBV20-1,TRBD1,TGCAGTGCTAGAGGCCGCGGGACAGGCCTCTACGAGCAGTACTTC,CSARGRGTGLYEQYF
TRBJ2-7,-,TRBV27,TRBD2,TGTGCCAGCAGTCCCCGGGGAGGGTTCTACGAGCAGTACTTC,CASSPRGGFYEQYF
TRBJ1-1,-,TRBV11-2,-,TGTGCCAGCAGCTTAGATAGAGCAGCCATGAACACTGAAGCTTTCTTT,CASSLDRAAMNTEAFF
TRBJ2-7,-,TRBV7-6,-,TGTGCCAGCAGCTTAGCCCGGGATAGGGAAATAACCTCCTGCGAGCAGTACTTC,CASSLARDREITSCEQYF
TRBJ1-6,-,TRBV25-1,-,TGTGCCAGCAGTGAGACCAGGGGTGATTCACCCCTCCACTTT,CASSETRGDSPLHF
TRBJ1-2,-,TRBV5-4,-,TGTGCCAGCAGCTCCGTCAGGGTCTCTAACTATGGCTACACCTTC,CASSSVRVSNYGYTF
TRBJ2-5,-,TRBV20-1,-,TGCAGTGCTAGTTACAGGCACGATTTGGGAGAGACCCAGTACTTC,CSASYRHDLGETQYF
TRBJ2-5,once,TRBV7-9,-,TGTGCCAGCAGCCCCGGTCCCCTGGGAGAGACCCAGTACTTC,CASSPGPLGETQYF
TRBJ2-7,-,TRBV9,-,TGTGCCAGCAGCGTAGCGTGGAGCTCTTCCTACGAGCAGTACTTC,CASSVAWSSSYEQYF